A single sample gave rise to the 3 T cell receptor beta chains below, sequenced in a study of blood T cell repertoires in COVID-19. Repertoires were generated with immunoSEQ multiplex PCR, while TCRdb's copy carries only in-frame clones and drops some. The sample has 150,000 to 200,000 clones, 75% to 85% seen once. The sample taken for sequencing was PBMCs or T cells enriched from blood (not recorded which). Receptors were obtained from a woman aged 45-60 years with acute COVID-19.

The chain employs TRBV19 and TRBJ1-1; D not certain. The CDR3 has 15 amino acids. The germline V gene encodes CDR1 LNHDA and CDR2 SQIVND (reference sequence). V was cut by 1 base and J by 4 bases, with 13 bases left in between. The CDR3 nucleotides are TGTGCCAGTAGTATAGGGTACAATACCCGCACTGAAGCTTTCTTT. It yields the protein CASSIGYNTRTEAFF.

The V and J genes are TRBV5-1 and TRBJ2-2, with TRBD2 matching over 9 bases. V dropped 6 bases and J dropped 4; count of bases not matched to a gene: 10. Germline CDR1 and CDR2: SGHRS and YFSETQ. CDR3 length: 16 residues. CDR3 amino acids: CASNGGGAGRTGELFF. The CDR3, as DNA: TGCGCCAGCAATGGCGGGGGGGCCGGGCGCACCGGGGAGCTGTTTTTT. The full variable domain, completed using reference TRBV5-1 and TRBJ2-2, is KAGVTQTPRYLIKTRGQQVTLSCSPISGHRSVSWYQQTPGQGLQFLFEYFSETQRNKGNFPGRFSGRQFSNSRSEMNVSTLELGDSALYLCASNGGGAGRTGELFFGEGSRLTVL.

The CDR3 protein is CASRDTPPEAFF. In DNA form, the CDR3 reads TGTGCCAGCAGGGACACCCCTCCGGAAGCTTTCTTT. The gene calls are TRBV7-9 and TRBJ1-1, with D maybe TRBD1 (5 bases). This CDR3 has 12 residues. Germline loops: CDR1 SEHNR, CDR2 FQNEAQ (reference sequence). V gave up 6 bases and J gave up 8 bases, with 13 bases separating them.